The next 8 T cell receptor beta chains were all read from a single sample in a study of blood T cells in healthy people across ages. A sample-barcoded 5' primer and a J-beta primer mix were used in a second PCR of about 7 to 12 cycles. TCRdb analysed the 5' RACE reads with MiXCR anew, one entry per CDR3 protein. The repertoire consists of 1.5 million to 2 million distinct CDR3 sequences, with 30% to 40% occurring once and the leading ten covering around 11%. What was sequenced was blood. Receptor source: a woman aged 30 to 39 in good health.

This CDR3 is CSATQIPVLGGGYTF. As DNA, the CDR3 is TGCAGTGCTACCCAGATCCCAGTTTTGGGGGGGGGCTACACCTTC. This chain uses TRBV20-1 with TRBJ1-2; possibly TRBD1 for D (5 bases). Germline CDR1 reads DFQATT; CDR2 reads SNEGSKA (reference sequence). Deletions cut 4 bases from V and 8 bases from J, with 23 bases between. This CDR3 has 15 residues.

This clonotype was seen more than once but under ten times. V and J are TRBV30 and TRBJ2-1; 9 bases are shared with TRBD2. The CDR3 contains 15 residues. Germline CDR1 is GTSNPN and CDR2 is SVGIG (reference sequence). Losses at the gene ends were 3 bases for V and 9 bases for J; bases not matched to a gene: 12. CDR3 in DNA: TGTGCCTGGAGAGGTTTGCGGGAGGGGATTGGTGAGCAGTTCTTC. Protein product: CAWRGLREGIGEQFF.

This chain joins TRBV20-1 and TRBJ2-5; D is perhaps TRBD1 (7 bases). The V end was cut by 6 bases, the J end by 5 bases, with 16 bases between. The CDR3 length is 13 residues. Germline V gene data show CDR1 as DFQATT and CDR2 as SNEGSKA (reference sequence). In DNA form, the CDR3 reads TGCAGTGCGGGAGACAGGGCGGGGGAGACCCAGTACTTC. It translates to CSAGDRAGETQYF.

This clonotype was seen only a few times. The chain has TRBV7-3 and TRBJ2-3, with a tentative D call TRBD2 (6 bases). Per the germline V gene, CDR1 is SGHTA and CDR2 is FQGTGA. The CDR3 is 15 amino acids. V lost 4 bases to trimming and J lost 1 base, with 12 bases between them. The CDR3 region has the DNA TGTGCCAGCAGCTCTGGGGGGTTTCGCACAGATACGCAGTATTTT. It translates to CASSSGGFRTDTQYF.

This sequence joins TRBV7-2 and TRBJ1-5; no firm D call. Germline CDR1 SGHTA, CDR2 FQGNSA. The V gene lost 1 base and the J gene lost 0 bases, with 7 bases spanning the gap. The CDR3 loop spans 15 amino acids. As DNA, the CDR3 is TGTGCCAGCAGCTTAGATCCAGATAGCAATCAGCCCCAGCATTTT. It specifies CASSLDPDSNQPQHF.

The chain is built from TRBV9 and TRBJ2-3; TRBD2 is a possible D gene (6 bases). V lost 0 bases and J 6 bases, leaving 14 bases between the germline ends. The CDR3 covers 15 residues. Germline V CDR1 and CDR2: SGDLS, YYNGEE. The CDR3 loop reads CASSVGERVGDTQYF. The CDR3 DNA sequence: TGTGCCAGCAGCGTAGGAGAGCGGGTGGGGGATACGCAGTATTTT.

This clonotype is a singleton in its sample. The chain uses TRBV4-1 and TRBJ2-3; 11 bases match TRBD2. The CDR3 totals 17 residues. V dropped 3 bases and J dropped 1; count of bases not matched to a gene: 6. CDR1 MGHRA and CDR2 YSYEKL come from the germline V gene. The CDR3 reads CASSHKEGLAGTDTQYF. In nucleotides, the CDR3 is TGCGCCAGCAGCCATAAGGAGGGACTAGCGGGCACAGATACGCAGTATTTT.

Only a few counts were recorded for this clonotype. This CDR3 reads CATMGTGFIYEQYF. The CDR3 nucleotides are TGCGCCACCATGGGGACAGGGTTCATCTACGAGCAGTACTTC. The gene calls are TRBV10-2 and TRBJ2-5; the match to TRBD1 covers 9 bases. The assigned J gene may be wrong: the sequence end matches TRBJ2-7 better. Looked up from germline, CDR1 is WSHSY and CDR2 is SAAADI. There are 14 residues in the CDR3.